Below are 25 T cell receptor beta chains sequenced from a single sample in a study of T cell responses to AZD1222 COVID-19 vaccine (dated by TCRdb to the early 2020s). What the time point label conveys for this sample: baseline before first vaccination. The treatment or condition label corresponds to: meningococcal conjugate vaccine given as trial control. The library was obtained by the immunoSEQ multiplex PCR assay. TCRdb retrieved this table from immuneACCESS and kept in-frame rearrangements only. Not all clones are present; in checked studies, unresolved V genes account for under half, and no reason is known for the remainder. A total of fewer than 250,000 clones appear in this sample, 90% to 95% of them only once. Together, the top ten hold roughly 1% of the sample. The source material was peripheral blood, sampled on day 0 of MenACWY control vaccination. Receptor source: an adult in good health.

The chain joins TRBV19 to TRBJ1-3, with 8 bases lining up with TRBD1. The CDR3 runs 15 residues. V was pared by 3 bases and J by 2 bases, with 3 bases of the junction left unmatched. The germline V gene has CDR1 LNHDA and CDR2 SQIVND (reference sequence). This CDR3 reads CASSITTGAGNTIYF. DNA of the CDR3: TGTGCCAGTAGTATTACGACAGGGGCTGGAAACACCATATATTTT.

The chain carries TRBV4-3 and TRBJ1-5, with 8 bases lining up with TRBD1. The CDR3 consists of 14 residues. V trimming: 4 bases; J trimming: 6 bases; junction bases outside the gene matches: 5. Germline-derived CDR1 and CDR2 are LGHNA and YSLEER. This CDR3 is CASSRGQGGQPQHF. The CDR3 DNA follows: TGCGCCAGCAGCCGAGGACAGGGCGGTCAGCCCCAGCATTTT.

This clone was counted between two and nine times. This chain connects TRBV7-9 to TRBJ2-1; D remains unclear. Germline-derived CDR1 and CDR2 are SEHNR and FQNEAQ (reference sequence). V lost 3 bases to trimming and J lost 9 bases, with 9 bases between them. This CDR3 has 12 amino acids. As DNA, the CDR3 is TGTGCCAGCAGCTTCGAGAGAAGTGAGCAGTTCTTC. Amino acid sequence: CASSFERSEQFF.

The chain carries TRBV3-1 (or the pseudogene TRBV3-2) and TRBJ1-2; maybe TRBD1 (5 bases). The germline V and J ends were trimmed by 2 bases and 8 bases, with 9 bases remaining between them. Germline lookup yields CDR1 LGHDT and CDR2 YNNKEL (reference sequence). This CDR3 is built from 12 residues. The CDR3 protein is CASSQLTVGYTF. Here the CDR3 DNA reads TGTGCCAGCAGCCAACTGACAGTCGGCTACACCTTC.

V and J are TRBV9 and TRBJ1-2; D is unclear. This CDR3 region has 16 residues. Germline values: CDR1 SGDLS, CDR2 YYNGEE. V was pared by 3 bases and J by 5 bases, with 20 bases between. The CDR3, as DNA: TGTGCCAGCAGCGATGAAGAGACCCATCGTCGATATGGCTACACCTTC. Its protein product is CASSDEETHRRYGYTF.

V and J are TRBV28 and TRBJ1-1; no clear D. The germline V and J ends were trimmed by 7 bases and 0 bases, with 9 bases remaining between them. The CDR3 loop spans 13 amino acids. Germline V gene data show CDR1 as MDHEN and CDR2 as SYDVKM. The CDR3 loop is CASISVMNTEAFF. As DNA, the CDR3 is TGTGCCAGCATCTCAGTTATGAACACTGAAGCTTTCTTT.

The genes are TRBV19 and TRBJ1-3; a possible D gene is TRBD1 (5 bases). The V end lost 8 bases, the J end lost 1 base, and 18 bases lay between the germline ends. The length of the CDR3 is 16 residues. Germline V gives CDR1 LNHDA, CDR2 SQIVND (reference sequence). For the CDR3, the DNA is TGTGCCAGTTCCCAATTGGGACGGCCGTCTGGAAACACCATATATTTT. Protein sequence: CASSQLGRPSGNTIYF.

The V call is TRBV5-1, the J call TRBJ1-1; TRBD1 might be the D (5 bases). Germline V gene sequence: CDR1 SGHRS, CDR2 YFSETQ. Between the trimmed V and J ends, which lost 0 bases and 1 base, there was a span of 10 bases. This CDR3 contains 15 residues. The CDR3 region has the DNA TGCGCCAGCAGCTTGGTTTCGGGGGGGAACACTGAAGCTTTCTTT. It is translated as CASSLVSGGNTEAFF.

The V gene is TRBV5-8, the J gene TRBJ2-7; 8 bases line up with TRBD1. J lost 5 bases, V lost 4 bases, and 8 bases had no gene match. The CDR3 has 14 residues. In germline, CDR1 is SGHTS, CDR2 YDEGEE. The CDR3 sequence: CASSPGQGRDEQYF. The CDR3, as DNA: TGTGCCAGCAGCCCTGGACAGGGTCGGGACGAGCAGTACTTC.

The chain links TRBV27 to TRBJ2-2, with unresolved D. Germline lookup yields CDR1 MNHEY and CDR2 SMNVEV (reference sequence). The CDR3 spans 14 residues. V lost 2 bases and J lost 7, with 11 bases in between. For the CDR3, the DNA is TGTGCCAGCAGTTTAATGGGGTATGGCGGGGAGCTGTTTTTT. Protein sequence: CASSLMGYGGELFF.

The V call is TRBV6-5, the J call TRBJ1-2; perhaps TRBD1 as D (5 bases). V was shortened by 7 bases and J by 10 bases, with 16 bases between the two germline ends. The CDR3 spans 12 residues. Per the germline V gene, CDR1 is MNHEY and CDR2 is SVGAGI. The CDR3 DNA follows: TGTGCCAGCACCAAATCCCGGGACCACTACACCTTC. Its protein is CASTKSRDHYTF.

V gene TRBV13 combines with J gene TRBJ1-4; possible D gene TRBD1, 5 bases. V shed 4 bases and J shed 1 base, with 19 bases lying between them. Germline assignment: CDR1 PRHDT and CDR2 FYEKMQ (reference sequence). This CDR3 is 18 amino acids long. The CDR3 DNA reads TGTGCCAGCAGCTCCACCGGGACTCGGGACTTAACTAATGAAAAACTGTTTTTT. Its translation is CASSSTGTRDLTNEKLFF.

The CDR3 sequence: CASSSKVGTGISETQYF. As DNA, the CDR3 is TGTGCCAGCAGCTCGAAAGTGGGGACAGGTATTTCCGAGACCCAGTACTTC. This chain links TRBV13 with TRBJ2-5, with 8 bases fitting TRBD1. V was clipped by 4 bases and J by 5 bases; unmatched bases: 15. This CDR3 region has 17 residues. Germline V CDR1 and CDR2: PRHDT, FYEKMQ (reference sequence). The full variable domain, with the rest looked up from reference TRBV13 and TRBJ2-5, is AAGVIQSPRHLIKEKRETATLKCYPIPRHDTVYWYQQGPGQDPQFLISFYEKMQSDKGSIPDRFSAQQFSDYHSELNMSSLELGDSALYFCASSSKVGTGISETQYFGPGTRLLVL.

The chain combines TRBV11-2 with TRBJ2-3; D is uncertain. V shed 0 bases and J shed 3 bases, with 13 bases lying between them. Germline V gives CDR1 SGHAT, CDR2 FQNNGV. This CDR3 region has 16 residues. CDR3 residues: CASSLDLAVGTDTQYF. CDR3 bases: TGTGCCAGCAGCTTAGATCTGGCCGTCGGAACAGATACGCAGTATTTT.

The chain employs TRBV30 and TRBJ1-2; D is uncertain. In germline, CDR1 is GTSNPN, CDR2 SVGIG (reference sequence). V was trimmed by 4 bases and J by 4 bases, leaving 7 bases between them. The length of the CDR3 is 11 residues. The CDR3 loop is CAWKDLYGYTF. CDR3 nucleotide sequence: TGTGCCTGGAAGGACCTCTATGGCTACACCTTC.

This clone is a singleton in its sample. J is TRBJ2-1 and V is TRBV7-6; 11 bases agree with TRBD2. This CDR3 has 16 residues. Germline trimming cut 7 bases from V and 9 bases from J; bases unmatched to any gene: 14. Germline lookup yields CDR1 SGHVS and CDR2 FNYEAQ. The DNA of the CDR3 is TGTGCCAGCAACTCAGCCCCTAGCGGGGGGTTAAGTGAGCAGTTCTTC. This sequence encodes CASNSAPSGGLSEQFF. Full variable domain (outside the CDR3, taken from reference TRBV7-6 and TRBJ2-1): GAGVSQSPRYKVTKRGQDVALRCDPISGHVSLYWYRQALGQGPEFLTYFNYEAQQDKSGLPNDRFSAERPEGSISTLTIQRTEQRDSAMYRCASNSAPSGGLSEQFFGPGTRLTVL.

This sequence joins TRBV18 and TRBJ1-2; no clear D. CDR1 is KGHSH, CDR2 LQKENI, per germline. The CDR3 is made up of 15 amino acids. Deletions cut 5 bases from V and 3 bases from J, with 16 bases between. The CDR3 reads CASSMLDSSDYGYTF. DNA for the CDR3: TGTGCCAGCTCAATGTTAGACTCCTCGGACTATGGCTACACCTTC.

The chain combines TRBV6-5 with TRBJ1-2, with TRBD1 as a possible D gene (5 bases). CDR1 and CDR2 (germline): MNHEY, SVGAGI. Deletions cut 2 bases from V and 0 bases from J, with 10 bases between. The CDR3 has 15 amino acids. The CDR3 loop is CASSYGQGANYGYTF. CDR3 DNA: TGTGCCAGCAGTTACGGGCAGGGAGCTAACTATGGCTACACCTTC.

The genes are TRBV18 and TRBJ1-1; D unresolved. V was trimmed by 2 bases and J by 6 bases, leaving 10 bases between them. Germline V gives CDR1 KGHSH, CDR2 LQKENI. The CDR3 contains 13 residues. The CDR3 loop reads CASSPDFRAEAFF. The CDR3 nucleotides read TGTGCCAGCTCACCAGATTTCCGGGCTGAAGCTTTCTTT. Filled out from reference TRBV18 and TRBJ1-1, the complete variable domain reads NAGVMQNPRHLVRRRGQEARLRCSPMKGHSHVYWYRQLPEEGLKFMVYLQKENIIDESGMPKERFSAEFPKEGPSILRIQQVVRGDSAAYFCASSPDFRAEAFFGQGTRLTVV.

CDR3 coding DNA: TGTGCCAGCAGCGTAGCTACGAGTAGGGGAGGTGGCTACACCTTC. Its protein product is CASSVATSRGGGYTF. The rearrangement uses TRBV9 and TRBJ1-2; maybe TRBD1 (5 bases). CDR3 length: 15 residues. Deletions cut 0 bases from V and 7 bases from J, with 16 bases between. Germline-derived CDR1 and CDR2 are SGDLS and YYNGEE.

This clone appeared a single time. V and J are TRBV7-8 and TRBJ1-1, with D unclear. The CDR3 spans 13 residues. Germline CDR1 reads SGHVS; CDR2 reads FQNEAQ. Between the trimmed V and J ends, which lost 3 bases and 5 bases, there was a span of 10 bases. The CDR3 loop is CASSFGRETEAFF. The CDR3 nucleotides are TGTGCCAGCAGCTTCGGGCGAGAGACTGAAGCTTTCTTT.

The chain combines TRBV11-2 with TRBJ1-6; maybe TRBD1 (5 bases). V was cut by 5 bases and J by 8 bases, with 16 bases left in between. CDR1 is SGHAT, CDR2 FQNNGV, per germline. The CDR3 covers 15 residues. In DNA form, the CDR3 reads TGTGCCAGCAGCCGACGAGGACAAGGGTATTCACCCCTCCACTTT. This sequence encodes CASSRRGQGYSPLHF.

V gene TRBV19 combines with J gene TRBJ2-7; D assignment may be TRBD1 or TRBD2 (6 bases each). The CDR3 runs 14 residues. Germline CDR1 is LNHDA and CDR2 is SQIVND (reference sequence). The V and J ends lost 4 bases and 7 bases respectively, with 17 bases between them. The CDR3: CASSTGAYIGEQYF. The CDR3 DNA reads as TGTGCCAGTAGTACGGGGGCATACATCGGGGAGCAGTACTTC.

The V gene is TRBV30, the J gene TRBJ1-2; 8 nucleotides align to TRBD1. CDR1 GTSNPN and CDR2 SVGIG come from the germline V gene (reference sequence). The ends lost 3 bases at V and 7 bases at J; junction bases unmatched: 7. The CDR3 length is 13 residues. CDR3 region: CAWSRGPSGGYTF. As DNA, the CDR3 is TGTGCCTGGAGCAGGGGGCCGTCGGGTGGCTACACCTTC.

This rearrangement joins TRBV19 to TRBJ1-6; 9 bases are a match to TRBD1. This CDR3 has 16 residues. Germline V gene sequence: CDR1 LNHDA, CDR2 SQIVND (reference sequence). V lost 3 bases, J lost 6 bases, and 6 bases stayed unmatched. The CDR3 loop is CASSISGQGSNSPLHF. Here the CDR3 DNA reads TGTGCCAGTAGTATCTCGGGACAGGGCTCTAATTCACCCCTCCACTTT.